One sample yielded the 30 T cell receptor beta chains listed below, sequenced in a study of blood T cell repertoires in COVID-19. Profiled with immunoSEQ multiplex PCR; TCRdb holds only in-frame clones, not every one. Of 85,000 to 110,000 clones listed, 84% are singletons. The sample taken for sequencing was peripheral blood. The receptors come from a human donor in a cohort sampled during active COVID-19.

The genes are TRBV2 and TRBJ2-5; D unclear. Germline V gives CDR1 SNHLY, CDR2 FYNNEI. V lost 6 bases to trimming and J lost 9 bases, with 17 bases between them. This CDR3 has 13 amino acids. For the CDR3, the DNA is TGTGCCAGCAGGTCTGACGCGGCCCGTGCCCAGTACTTC. The encoded protein is CASRSDAARAQYF. Combining the CDR3 with reference TRBV2 and TRBJ2-5 gives the whole variable domain EPEVTQTPSHQVTQMGQEVILRCVPISNHLYFYWYRQILGQKVEFLVSFYNNEISEKSEIFDDQFSVERPDGSNFTLKIRSTKLEDSAMYFCASRSDAARAQYFGPGTRLLVL.

The rearrangement joins TRBV19 to TRBJ2-2, with 9 bases aligning to TRBD1. The CDR3 covers 15 residues. Looked up from germline, CDR1 is LNHDA and CDR2 is SQIVND (reference sequence). Trimming took 6 bases from V and 3 from J; bases not matched to a gene: 5. The CDR3 here is CASSPGQGYTGELFF. The CDR3 DNA sequence: TGTGCCAGTAGCCCCGGACAGGGGTACACCGGGGAGCTGTTTTTT.

V is TRBV10-1 and J is TRBJ2-1; D not certain. The V gene lost 2 bases and the J gene lost 0 bases, with 8 bases spanning the gap. The CDR3 length is 15 residues. The germline V gene encodes CDR1 WNHNN and CDR2 SYGVQD (reference sequence). The CDR3 DNA follows: TGCGCCAGCAGTGAGGAGCGAGACTCCTACAATGAGCAGTTCTTC. Its protein product is CASSEERDSYNEQFF.

The CDR3 region is CASSYLGRNTEAFF. CDR3 nucleotide sequence: TGTGCCAGCAGTTACCTGGGGAGAAACACTGAAGCTTTCTTT. The gene calls are TRBV6-5 and TRBJ1-1; unclear D gene. CDR3 length: 14 residues. Per the germline V gene, CDR1 is MNHEY and CDR2 is SVGAGI. Trimming pared 2 bases from V and 2 bases from J, leaving 9 bases between.

V gene TRBV25-1 combines with J gene TRBJ1-5; no reliable D call. V dropped 5 bases and J dropped 1 base, with 9 bases sitting between them. CDR3 length equals 14 residues. The germline V gene has CDR1 MGHDK and CDR2 SYGVNS. CDR3 nucleotides: TGTGCCAGCAGTACCATAGCGAGCAATCAGCCCCAGCATTTT. Translated, it gives CASSTIASNQPQHF.

In its sample, this clone was seen once. The genes are TRBV10-3 and TRBJ2-6, with 8 bases that match TRBD2. The V gene's germline CDR1 is ENHRY and CDR2 SYGVKD. CDR3 length: 17 amino acids. The V gene end was trimmed by 0 bases and the J gene end by 1 base; junction bases not matched to a gene: 2. The CDR3 coding sequence is TGTGCCATCAGTGAGTCGACGGGGGGGTCTGGGGCCAACGTCCTGACTTTC. It codes for CAISESTGGSGANVLTF.

The rearrangement uses TRBV12-3 or TRBV12-4 and TRBJ1-6; no clear D. Trimming stripped 1 base from V and 13 bases from J, with 11 bases between. CDR3 size: 13 residues. Here the CDR3 reads CASSLGSGVPLHF. Written as DNA, the CDR3 is TGTGCCAGCAGTTTAGGTTCCGGGGTCCCCCTCCACTTT.

V is TRBV3-1 (or the pseudogene TRBV3-2) and J is TRBJ2-3; 10 bases are a match to TRBD2. V lost 6 bases to trimming and J lost 3 bases; unmatched junction nucleotides: 9. From germline, CDR1 is LGHDT and CDR2 YNNKEL (reference sequence). The CDR3 runs 16 residues. CDR3 nucleotide sequence: TGTGCCAGCAGTTCAGCGGGGGGGCAGCGGACAGATACGCAGTATTTT. It is translated as CASSSAGGQRTDTQYF.

CDR3 protein: CASSPSGTGGRGAKNIQYF. Here the CDR3 DNA reads TGTGCCAGCAGCCCATCCGGGACAGGGGGCAGGGGAGCCAAAAACATTCAGTACTTC. The V call is TRBV3-1 (or the pseudogene TRBV3-2), the J call TRBJ2-4; 12 bases agree with TRBD1. This CDR3 contains 19 residues. Germline V gene data show CDR1 as LGHDT and CDR2 as YNNKEL (reference sequence). V lost 4 bases to trimming and J lost 0 bases; unmatched junction nucleotides: 10.

The J gene is TRBJ1-2, the V gene TRBV5-4; D may be TRBD1 (6 bases). V shed 5 bases and J shed 5 bases, with 22 bases lying between them. Germline V gene data show CDR1 as SGHNT and CDR2 as YYREEE (reference sequence). CDR3 size: 16 residues. CDR3 sequence (DNA): TGTGCCAGCAGTGACAGTGGTACAGGGATAATGTATGGCTACACCTTC. Protein sequence: CASSDSGTGIMYGYTF.

The J gene is TRBJ1-1, the V gene TRBV29-1, with 9 bases identical to TRBD1. The germline CDR1 and CDR2 sequences are SQVTM and ANQGSEA. This CDR3 is 13 amino acids long. V shed 3 bases, J shed 7 bases, and the junction held 6 bases outside the gene matches. CDR3 in amino acids: CSVDWDREDEAFF. Here the CDR3 DNA reads TGCAGCGTTGACTGGGACAGGGAAGATGAAGCTTTCTTT.

This clone has a count of ten or more. The V and J genes are TRBV19 and TRBJ1-1; 8 bases match TRBD1. Germline V gene data show CDR1 as LNHDA and CDR2 as SQIVND (reference sequence). The CDR3 is 14 amino acids. Trimming took 7 bases from V and 1 from J; bases not matched to a gene: 5. This CDR3 reads CASTIQGANTEAFF. The CDR3 coding sequence is TGTGCCAGTACCATCCAGGGGGCGAACACTGAAGCTTTCTTT.

This chain connects TRBV21-1 to TRBJ1-1. TRBV21-1 is assigned pseudogene status. This CDR3 spans 16 amino acids. The CDR3 DNA follows: TGTGCCAGCAGCAAGCCCCCGACTTGGGGGGACACTGAAGCTTTCTTT. It translates to CASSKPPTWGDTEAFF.

CDR3 sequence reads: CASSGLPQETQYF. The CDR3 DNA follows: TGTGCCAGTAGCGGACTGCCCCAAGAGACCCAGTACTTC. The genes are TRBV19 and TRBJ2-5; TRBD2 is a possible D gene (5 bases). This CDR3 spans 13 amino acids. V was trimmed by 6 bases and J by 1 base, leaving 9 bases between them. CDR1 is LNHDA and CDR2 is SQIVND in the germline V gene (reference sequence).

The CDR3 region is CASSLTALRGPSYEQYF. The CDR3 coding sequence is TGCGCCAGCAGCTTGACGGCATTGCGGGGCCCCTCCTACGAGCAGTACTTC. The gene calls are TRBV5-1 and TRBJ2-7; D is possibly TRBD2 (6 bases). The CDR3 sequence is 17 residues long. In germline, CDR1 is SGHRS, CDR2 YFSETQ. Trimming removed 1 base from V and 0 bases from J, with 17 bases in between.

V is TRBV18 and J is TRBJ1-1, with 8 bases identical to TRBD1. Germline CDR1 reads KGHSH; CDR2 reads LQKENI. This CDR3 has 14 amino acids. V was pared by 5 bases and J by 0 bases, with 2 bases of the junction left unmatched. CDR3 in DNA: TGTGCCAGCTCAGGACAGGGAATGAACACTGAAGCTTTCTTT. Translation: CASSGQGMNTEAFF.

V is TRBV4-2 and J is TRBJ1-1; 7 bases agree with TRBD1. The CDR3 has 15 amino acids. Germline V CDR1 and CDR2: LGHNA, YNFKEQ. With 2 bases clipped from V and 5 bases from J, the junction kept 8 bases outside the gene matches. The DNA for the CDR3 is TGTGCCAGCAGCCAATGGAACAGGGGAAAAACTGAAGCTTTCTTT. This gives the protein CASSQWNRGKTEAFF.

The chain employs TRBV19 and TRBJ1-5; 7 positions agree with TRBD1. V shed 1 base and J 6 bases; nucleotides not matched to a gene: 9. The CDR3 runs 16 residues. Germline V CDR1 and CDR2: LNHDA, SQIVND (reference sequence). CDR3 sequence (DNA): TGTGCCAGTAGTATAGGAGGGGGCGAAGGAAGTCAGCCCCAGCATTTT. It encodes CASSIGGGEGSQPQHF.

Comment on this clone: The same CDR3 is also encoded by other DNA sequences in this sample. In DNA, the CDR3 is TGCGCCAGCAGCTTACAGGGCGATAATTCACCCCTCCACTTT. It specifies CASSLQGDNSPLHF. J is TRBJ1-6 and V is TRBV5-1, with TRBD1 as a possible D gene (6 bases). Per the germline V gene, CDR1 is SGHRS and CDR2 is YFSETQ. V gave up 2 bases and J gave up 5 bases, with 8 bases separating them. The CDR3 is 14 residues long.

The chain uses TRBV4-2 and TRBJ2-7; TRBD1 agrees at 9 bases. Trimming cost V 2 bases and J 6 bases; bases outside gene matches: 11. The CDR3 extends over 16 amino acids. CDR1 LGHNA and CDR2 YNFKEQ come from the germline V gene. The DNA of the CDR3 is TGTGCCAGCAGCCAAAGACCCCAACAGGGGGCGGGCGAGCAGTACTTC. This encodes CASSQRPQQGAGEQYF.

CDR3 residues: CASSIDRASGANVLTF. The CDR3 coding sequence is TGTGCCAGCAGCATCGACAGGGCCTCTGGGGCCAACGTCCTGACTTTC. The rearrangement joins TRBV7-9 to TRBJ2-6; 7 positions agree with TRBD1. The CDR3 loop spans 16 amino acids. The germline CDR1 and CDR2 sequences are SEHNR and FQNEAQ (reference sequence). V trimming: 5 bases; J trimming: 0 bases; junction bases outside the gene matches: 4.

This chain links TRBV11-3 with TRBJ2-5, with a weak D call TRBD1 (6 bases). V gave up 8 bases and J gave up 3 bases, with 16 bases separating them. The CDR3 has 14 amino acids. Germline CDR1 is SGHNT and CDR2 is YENEEA. As DNA, the CDR3 is TGTGCCAGCGGGGGCAGGGGAGAGGAAGAGACCCAGTACTTC. Its translation is CASGGRGEEETQYF. Filled out from reference TRBV11-3 and TRBJ2-5, the complete variable domain reads EAGVVQSPRYKIIEKKQPVAFWCNPISGHNTLYWYLQNLGQGPELLIRYENEEAVDDSQLPKDRFSAERLKGVDSTLKIQPAELGDSAVYLCASGGRGEEETQYFGPGTRLLVL.

The rearrangement joins TRBV5-5 to TRBJ2-3, with 7 bases that match TRBD2. V lost 3 bases to trimming and J lost 1 base; unmatched junction nucleotides: 5. This CDR3 is built from 15 residues. Germline V gene sequence: CDR1 SGHKS, CDR2 YYEKEE (reference sequence). CDR3 in DNA: TGTGCCAGCAGCTGGGAGGGAGCGGGCACAGATACGCAGTATTTT. As protein: CASSWEGAGTDTQYF.

This chain uses TRBV19 with TRBJ2-3; possible D gene TRBD2, 7 bases. Trimming stripped 5 bases from V and 4 bases from J, with 16 bases between. The CDR3 covers 15 residues. Germline CDR1 and CDR2: LNHDA and SQIVND (reference sequence). DNA for the CDR3: TGTGCCAGTAGTCCTCCAAGGGGGGGGTCAGATACGCAGTATTTT. Protein sequence: CASSPPRGGSDTQYF. The entire variable domain, with the rest obtained from reference TRBV19 and TRBJ2-3, is as follows: DGGITQSPKYLFRKEGQNVTLSCEQNLNHDAMYWYRQDPGQGLRLIYYSQIVNDFQKGDIAEGYSVSREKKESFPLTVTSAQKNPTAFYLCASSPPRGGSDTQYFGPGTRLTVL.

The V call is TRBV3-1 (or the pseudogene TRBV3-2), the J call TRBJ1-4; 8 nucleotides match TRBD1. The junction had 10 bases not matched to a gene; V was cut back by 9 bases and J by 4 bases. Germline-derived CDR1 and CDR2 are LGHDT and YNNKEL (reference sequence). CDR3 size: 15 residues. The CDR3 DNA is TGTGCCAGTAAACTATCCGGGACAGGTAATGAAAAACTGTTTTTT. It yields the protein CASKLSGTGNEKLFF.

The V and J genes are TRBV5-1 and TRBJ2-1, with TRBD2 matching 11 bases. The junction had 4 bases not matched to a gene; V was cut back by 3 bases and J by 2 bases. The germline gives CDR1 SGHRS, CDR2 YFSETQ. The CDR3 consists of 16 residues. CDR3 protein: CASSSGSGGAYNEQFF. The CDR3 DNA reads as TGCGCCAGCAGCTCTGGTAGCGGGGGGGCCTACAATGAGCAGTTCTTC.

The chain has TRBV27 and TRBJ2-1; 7 bases line up with TRBD2. Germline-derived CDR1 and CDR2 are MNHEY and SMNVEV (reference sequence). The CDR3 extends over 15 amino acids. Trimming took 3 bases from V and 4 from J; bases not matched to a gene: 6. CDR3 amino acids: CASSFERGYYNEQFF. CDR3 in DNA: TGTGCCAGCAGTTTTGAGCGGGGATATTACAATGAGCAGTTCTTC.

The CDR3 is CASSLAGDRGETFF. In DNA form, the CDR3 reads TGCGCCAGCAGCTTGGCCGGGGACAGGGGAGAGACTTTCTTT. V usage is TRBV5-1 and J usage is TRBJ1-1; 10 positions agree with TRBD1. The trim removed 0 bases at V and 12 bases at J, leaving 8 bases unmatched. This CDR3 spans 14 amino acids. Per germline, CDR1 SGHRS and CDR2 YFSETQ.

This chain uses TRBV6-5 with TRBJ2-3; 8 bases align to TRBD1. The ends lost 2 bases at V and 8 bases at J; junction bases unmatched: 12. This CDR3 has 16 amino acids. Per germline, CDR1 MNHEY and CDR2 SVGAGI. CDR3 loop: CASSYHRDRSLGTQYF. The CDR3 nucleotides are TGTGCCAGCAGTTACCACCGGGACAGGTCCCTTGGTACGCAGTATTTT.

V and J are TRBV27 and TRBJ1-6; 7 bases are a match to TRBD1. This CDR3 has 13 amino acids. Germline V lookup: CDR1 MNHEY, CDR2 SMNVEV (reference sequence). Unmatched junction bases numbered 4, after V lost 7 bases and J lost 7 bases. CDR3 residues: CASNRQGNSPLHF. The CDR3 nucleotides read TGTGCCAGCAACCGACAGGGAAATTCACCCCTCCACTTT.